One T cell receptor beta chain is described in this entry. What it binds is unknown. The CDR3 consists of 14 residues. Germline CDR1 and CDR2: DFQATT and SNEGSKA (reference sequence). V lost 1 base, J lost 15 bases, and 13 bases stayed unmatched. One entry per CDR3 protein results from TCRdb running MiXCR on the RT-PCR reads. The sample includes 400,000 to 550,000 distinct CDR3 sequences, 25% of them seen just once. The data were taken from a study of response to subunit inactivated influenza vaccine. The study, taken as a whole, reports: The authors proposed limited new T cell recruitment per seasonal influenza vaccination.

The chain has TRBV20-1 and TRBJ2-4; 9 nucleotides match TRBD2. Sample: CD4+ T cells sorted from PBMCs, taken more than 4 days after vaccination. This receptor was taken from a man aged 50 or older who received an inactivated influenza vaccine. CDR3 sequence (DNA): TGCAGTGCTAGAGGGGGAGCGGGAGGCCGGATGGGGTACTTC. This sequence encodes CSARGGAGGRMGYF.